This TCR beta chain came from a study of low-dose radiotherapy and immunotherapy resistance in tumors. Overall study context: Participants in Cohort 2 were given 1 Gy per fraction every two weeks, for 13 Gy over 26 weeks. Intravenously given cyclophosphamide 200 mg/m2 followed a two-week schedule that placed each dose one day before radiation and immunotherapy. On cycle 1 day 1, patients started four cycles of oral aspirin 300 mg daily.

Time point specified: before trial treatment. This clonotype was seen repeatedly, ten times or more. Germline-derived CDR1 and CDR2 are SQVTM and ANQGSEA. This CDR3 region has 12 residues. V shed 6 bases and J 4 bases; nucleotides not matched to a gene: 4. TCR amplification used about 20 PCR cycles, a constant-region primer and a V-primer adapter. TCRdb re-analysed the reads in MiXCR, keeping a single row per CDR3 protein. The repertoire has fewer than 60,000 distinct CDR3 sequences, over 9.5% of them found once; the top ten carry approximately 6.2%. Sequenced material: PBMCs, taken before treatment. The chain joins TRBV29-1 to TRBJ2-5; TRBD1 agrees at 8 bases. The TCR originated in a female donor with ovarian cancer. The CDR3 loop reads CSVGTGGETQYF. The CDR3 nucleotides read TGCAGCGTCGGAACAGGGGGAGAGACCCAGTACTTC.